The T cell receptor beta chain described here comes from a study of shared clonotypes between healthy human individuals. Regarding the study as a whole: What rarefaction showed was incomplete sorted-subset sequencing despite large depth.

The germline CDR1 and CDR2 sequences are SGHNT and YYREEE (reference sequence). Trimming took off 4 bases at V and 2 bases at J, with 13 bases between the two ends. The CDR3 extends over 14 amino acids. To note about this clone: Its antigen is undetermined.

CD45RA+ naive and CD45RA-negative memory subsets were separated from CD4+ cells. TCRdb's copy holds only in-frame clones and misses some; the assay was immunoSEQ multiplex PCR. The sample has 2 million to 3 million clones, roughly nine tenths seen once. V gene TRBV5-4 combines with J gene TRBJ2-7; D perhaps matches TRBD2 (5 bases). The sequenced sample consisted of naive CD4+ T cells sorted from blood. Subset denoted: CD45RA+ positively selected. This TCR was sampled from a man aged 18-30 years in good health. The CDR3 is CASSRSERPYEQYF. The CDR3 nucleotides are TGTGCCAGCAGCCGTAGCGAGCGACCCTACGAGCAGTACTTC.